The clone carrying this T cell receptor (beta chain) was observed a handful of times. The sample belongs to a study of technical replicates of blood from four donors. Here immunoSEQ multiplex PCR was the method, and the copy in TCRdb shows in-frame clones only, minus some. The sample includes about 83,000 clones, around 90% of them seen just once. Germline lookup yields CDR1 SQVTM and CDR2 ANQGSEA. The ends lost 5 bases at V and 3 bases at J; junction bases unmatched: 8. The CDR3 sequence is 15 residues long. V usage is TRBV29-1 and J usage is TRBJ2-4, with 9 bases identical to TRBD2. The clonotype comes from a human donor in good health. Sequencing was performed on T cells isolated from PBMCs. The CDR3 here is CSVSAGGLVKNIQYF. DNA of the CDR3: TGCAGCGTTAGCGCGGGAGGGTTAGTCAAAAACATTCAGTACTTC.